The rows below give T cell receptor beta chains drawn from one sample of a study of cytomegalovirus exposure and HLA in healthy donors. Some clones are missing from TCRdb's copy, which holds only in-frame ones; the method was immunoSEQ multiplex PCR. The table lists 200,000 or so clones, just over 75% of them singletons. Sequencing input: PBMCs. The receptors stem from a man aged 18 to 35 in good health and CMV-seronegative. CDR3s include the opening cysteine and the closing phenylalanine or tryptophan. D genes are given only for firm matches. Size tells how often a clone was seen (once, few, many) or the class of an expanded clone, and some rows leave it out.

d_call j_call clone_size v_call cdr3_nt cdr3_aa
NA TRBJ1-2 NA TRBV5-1 TGCGCCAGCAGCTTTGACGGGGTACGGGGCTACACCTTC CASSFDGVRGYTF
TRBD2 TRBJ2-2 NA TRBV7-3 TGTGCCAGCAGCTTAGGACTAGCGAGAACCGGGGAGCTGTTTTTT CASSLGLARTGELFF
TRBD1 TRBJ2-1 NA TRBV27 TGTGCCAGCAGAGGGGACAGGGCGGTCAATGAGCAGTTCTTC CASRGDRAVNEQFF
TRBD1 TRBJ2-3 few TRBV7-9 TGTGCCAGCAGCAACAGGGGCGGCACAGATACGCAGTATTTT CASSNRGGTDTQYF
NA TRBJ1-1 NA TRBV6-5 TGTGCCAGCAGTTACTCTCGAGGGTTGAACACTGAAGCTTTCTTT CASSYSRGLNTEAFF
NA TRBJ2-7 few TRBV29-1 TGCAGCGCTGATGGTCTAGCGAGCTACGAGCAGTACTTC CSADGLASYEQYF
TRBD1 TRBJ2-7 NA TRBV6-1 TGTGCCAGCAGCGCGACAGGGACCTACGAGCAGTACTTC CASSATGTYEQYF
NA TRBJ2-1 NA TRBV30 TGTGCCTGGAGTGTGGGCGAGAGCTCCTACAATGAGCAGTTCTTC CAWSVGESSYNEQFF
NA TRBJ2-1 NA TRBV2 TGTGCCAGCAGTGAGGCCTCCGTGACAGGACAGTTCTTC CASSEASVTGQFF
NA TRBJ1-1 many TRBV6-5 TGTGCCAGCAGTTACTCGATAAACAGGGCCACTGAAGCTTTCTTT CASSYSINRATEAFF
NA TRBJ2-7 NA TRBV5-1 TGCGCCAGCAGCCCGGGACTCCTAACCTCCTACGAGCAGTACTTC CASSPGLLTSYEQYF
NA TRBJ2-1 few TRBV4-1 TGCGCCAGCAGCCAAGATATTAGACTACCTGGGAATGAGCAGTTCTTC CASSQDIRLPGNEQFF
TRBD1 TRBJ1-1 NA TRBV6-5 TGTGCCAGCAGTTACTGGACAGGGAACACTGAAGCTTTCTTT CASSYWTGNTEAFF
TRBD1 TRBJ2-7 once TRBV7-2 TGTGCCAGCAGCTTAGTGCCGACAGGGGTCTACGAGCAGTACTTC CASSLVPTGVYEQYF
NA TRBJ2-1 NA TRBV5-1 TGCGCCAGCAGCTTCTGGCCCGGGAGTAATTTCAATGAGCAGTTCTTC CASSFWPGSNFNEQFF
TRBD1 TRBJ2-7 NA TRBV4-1 TGCGCCAGCAGCCCGAAGGGACAGTCCTACGAGCAGTACTTC CASSPKGQSYEQYF
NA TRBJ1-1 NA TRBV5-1 TGCGCCAGCAGCTTGGTTGGGGGCCAGATGAACACTGAAGCTTTCTTT CASSLVGGQMNTEAFF
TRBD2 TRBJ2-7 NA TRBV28 TGTGCCAGCACCGCGAGCGGGAGTGTGGACGAGCAGTACTTC CASTASGSVDEQYF
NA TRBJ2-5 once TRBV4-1 TGCGCCAGCAGCCAAGAAAGGGCAGGGTTTGAGACCCAGTACTTC CASSQERAGFETQYF
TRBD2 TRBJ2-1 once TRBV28 TGTGCCAGCAGTCTAATAGCGGGAGCCAGCTCCTACAATGAGCAGTTCTTC CASSLIAGASSYNEQFF
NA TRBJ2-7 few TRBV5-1 TGCGCCAGCAGCTTGCTTTTGACGACTTTAACAGGGCCTTCCTACGAGCAGTACTTC CASSLLLTTLTGPSYEQYF
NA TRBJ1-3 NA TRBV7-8 TGTGCCAGCAGCTTAGTTCGGGGAAACACCATATATTTT CASSLVRGNTIYF
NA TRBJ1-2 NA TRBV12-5 TGTGCTAGTGGTTTGACTATAGCGGGGTACGGCTACACCTTC CASGLTIAGYGYTF
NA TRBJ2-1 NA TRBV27 TGTGCCAGCAGTGCGTACAATGAGCAGTTCTTC CASSAYNEQFF
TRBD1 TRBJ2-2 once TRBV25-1 TGTGGTGGACAGGGAAACGCCGGGGAGCTGTTTTTT CGGQGNAGELFF
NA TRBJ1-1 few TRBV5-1 TGCGCCAGCAGCTCGCAGAACGGGATCTCCTTCCTGAACACTGAAGCTTTCTTT CASSSQNGISFLNTEAFF
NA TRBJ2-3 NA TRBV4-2 TGTGCCAGCAGCCAAGGAGGGACTGGAACAGATACGCAGTATTTT CASSQGGTGTDTQYF
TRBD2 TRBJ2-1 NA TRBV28 TGTGCCAGCAGTTTACCCGGGAGGGGGAATGAGCAGTTCTTC CASSLPGRGNEQFF
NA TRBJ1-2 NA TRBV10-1 TGCGCCAGCGATCCCAGACAGGAATATGGCTACACCTTC CASDPRQEYGYTF